The 13 T cell receptor beta chains given below trace back to one sample, sequenced in a study of vaccination effects on CD4 cells after COVID-19. These receptors have no known antigen. Libraries were prepared by immunoSEQ multiplex PCR; TCRdb keeps only in-frame clonotypes and omits some of them. The sample records more than 50,000 clones, 80% to 90% being singletons. Expansion with viral peptide pools was applied to antigen-specific CD4+ T cells by the ViraFEST assay prior to sequencing. Following culture for about ten days, CD4+ T cells were isolated. This specimen was CD4+ T cells from PBMCs cultured with HCoV-229E spike peptides, taken before COVID-19 vaccination. These receptors were collected from a human donor who received a COVID-19 vaccine.

This clone was detected once. The V and J genes are TRBV6-1 and TRBJ1-1; 8 positions agree with TRBD1. The length of the CDR3 is 17 residues. Germline V gene data show CDR1 as MNHNS and CDR2 as SASEGT. Germline trimming cut 2 bases from V and 1 base from J; bases unmatched to any gene: 9. The chain's CDR3 is CASSEWGRGQGNTEAFF. The CDR3 bases are TGTGCCAGCAGTGAATGGGGCAGGGGGCAGGGGAACACTGAAGCTTTCTTT.

CDR3 sequence reads: CASSQESGVGDTQYF. CDR3 nucleotide sequence: TGCGCCAGCAGCCAAGAATCCGGGGTAGGGGATACGCAGTATTTT. V and J are TRBV4-1 and TRBJ2-3; tentatively, D is TRBD2 (5 bases). This CDR3 has 15 amino acids. Germline loops: CDR1 MGHRA, CDR2 YSYEKL. V was shortened by 0 bases and J by 6 bases, with 13 bases between the two germline ends.

V and J are TRBV5-1 and TRBJ2-3; 12 bases line up with TRBD2. After removal of 0 bases from V and 2 bases from J, the junction contained 4 bases not matched to a gene. Germline V CDR1 and CDR2: SGHRS, YFSETQ. The CDR3 is made up of 17 amino acids. This CDR3 reads CASSLGLAGGITDTQYF. For the CDR3, the DNA is TGCGCCAGCAGCTTGGGGCTAGCGGGGGGGATCACAGATACGCAGTATTTT.

This clone was detected a few times. This chain links TRBV12-3 or TRBV12-4 with TRBJ1-1; no clear D gene. Trimming removed 6 bases from V and 5 bases from J, with 10 bases in between. The CDR3 totals 12 residues. DNA for the CDR3: TGTGCCAGCAGAACACCAAGGACTGAAGCTTTCTTT. This gives the protein CASRTPRTEAFF.

The chain links TRBV2 to TRBJ2-3; maybe TRBD1 (6 bases). Germline V gives CDR1 SNHLY, CDR2 FYNNEI. The V end was cut by 3 bases, the J end by 0 bases, with 7 bases between. CDR3 size: 14 residues. The CDR3 nucleotides are TGTGCCAGCAGTGAGGGGACAAGCACAGATACGCAGTATTTT. Translation: CASSEGTSTDTQYF.

The chain uses TRBV3-1 (or the pseudogene TRBV3-2) and TRBJ1-2; D possibly corresponds to TRBD1 (5 bases). The CDR3 runs 15 residues. Trimming removed 4 bases at V and 0 bases at J, with 12 bases between. CDR1 is LGHDT and CDR2 is YNNKEL in the germline V gene (reference sequence). DNA for the CDR3: TGTGCCAGCAGCCGGGGGATGAGCTCTAACTATGGCTACACCTTC. This encodes CASSRGMSSNYGYTF.

This rearrangement joins TRBV6-5 to TRBJ1-3; D unclear. The V end was cut by 4 bases, the J end by 0 bases, with 7 bases between. CDR1 is MNHEY and CDR2 is SVGAGI in the germline V gene. The CDR3 runs to 14 residues. For the CDR3, the DNA is TGTGCCAGCAGTTCGGTCCTCTCTGGAAACACCATATATTTT. Amino acids: CASSSVLSGNTIYF.

The rearrangement uses TRBV19 and TRBJ1-2; 7 bases fit TRBD1. The CDR3 runs to 13 residues. J lost 4 bases, V lost 6 bases, and 5 bases had no gene match. Germline V lookup: CDR1 LNHDA, CDR2 SQIVND (reference sequence). CDR3 region: CASRSTGSYGYTF. The CDR3 DNA follows: TGTGCCAGTAGATCGACAGGGTCCTATGGCTACACCTTC.

The J gene is TRBJ1-3, the V gene TRBV4-3, with TRBD1 matching over 8 bases. The germline V gene encodes CDR1 LGHNA and CDR2 YSLEER. The ends lost 3 bases at V and 0 bases at J; junction bases unmatched: 1. The CDR3 sequence is 15 residues long. This chain's CDR3 is CASSHGQGSGNTIYF. The CDR3 DNA reads TGCGCCAGCAGCCACGGACAGGGCTCTGGAAACACCATATATTTT.

This clone was seen more than once but under ten times. The chain uses TRBV5-4 and TRBJ1-1; unclear D gene. This CDR3 has 14 residues. Trimming removed 0 bases at V and 1 base at J, with 7 bases between. The germline V gene has CDR1 SGHNT and CDR2 YYREEE (reference sequence). CDR3 coding DNA: TGTGCCAGCAGCTTGGATGTTAGGAACACTGAAGCTTTCTTT. It is translated as CASSLDVRNTEAFF.

The CDR3 here is CASSQETGLQETQYF. As DNA, the CDR3 is TGCGCCAGCAGCCAAGAGACAGGCTTACAAGAGACCCAGTACTTC. The chain joins TRBV4-1 to TRBJ2-5, with a weak D call TRBD1 (6 bases). The CDR3 spans 15 residues. Germline-derived CDR1 and CDR2 are MGHRA and YSYEKL. V lost 0 bases and J lost 2, with 10 bases in between.

CDR3 in amino acids: CASSEIGNLNQPQHF. The DNA for the CDR3 is TGTGCCAGCAGTGAGATTGGGAACCTCAATCAGCCCCAGCATTTT. This sequence joins TRBV2 and TRBJ1-5; no reliable D call. The CDR3 is made up of 15 amino acids. Trimming took off 3 bases at V and 3 bases at J, with 12 bases between the two ends. Germline CDR1 SNHLY, CDR2 FYNNEI.

The chain links TRBV7-9 to TRBJ2-7; 12 bases are shared with TRBD1. The CDR3 extends over 13 amino acids. J gave up 12 bases and V 5 bases, and 8 bases lay outside the gene matches. Germline-derived CDR1 and CDR2 are SEHNR and FQNEAQ (reference sequence). CDR3 protein: CASSGAGTGGLYV. Written as DNA, the CDR3 is TGTGCCAGCAGCGGGGCCGGGACAGGGGGCTTGTACGTC.